This TCR beta chain was obtained from a study of CD8 T cells in ankylosing spondylitis (dated by TCRdb to 2016 to 2017). Turning to the overall study: The study set out to find disease-linked TCR variants by profiling T cell receptor beta repertoires in ankylosing spondylitis patients and healthy donors. In total, the full study cohort was made up of 85 to 140 healthy donors and about two dozen ankylosing spondylitis patients. Peripheral blood was sampled, and synovial fluid was additionally collected from ankylosing spondylitis patients.

Overall study results and their limits: Some motif variants were previously reported in synovial fluid and blood of reactive arthritis patients, suggesting common disease-initiation mechanisms. Significant enrichment of the disease-linked clones was reported in matched synovial fluid samples from ankylosing spondylitis patients. The disease-linked clones showed a CD8+ phenotype and occurred at relatively low frequencies in peripheral blood. Blood from ankylosing spondylitis patients appeared to be characterized by a TCR beta motif composed of about eight highly homologous amino acid variants.

In regard to this clonotype: The antigen this receptor binds is unknown. Base qualities were left out, and no much larger clone turns up one base away.

Sequencing instrument: Illumina HiSeq 2500. Quantitative 5'-RACE with molecular barcodes was used to prepare TCR beta libraries. The original pipeline was this. A new computational method, built on a probabilistic model of VDJ rearrangement, was used to identify disease-linked TCR variants. TCRdb took the public reads, trimmed them with fastp at Q25, ran MiXCR for clone calling and kept in-frame beta chains. Each CDR3 protein appears once, grouped with its most common genes and DNA. These V and J calls derive from TCRdb rather than the authors' analysis. The sample table shows approximately 300,000 distinct CDR3 sequences, and roughly 20% are seen once. Roughly 4% of the sample belongs to the ten largest clones. The germline V and J ends show losses of 1 base and 6 bases respectively, and no gene match explains 0 bases of the junction. CDR1 and CDR2 (LNHNV, YYDKDF) derive from the germline V gene (reference sequence). The CDR3 contains 15 residues, cysteine and phenylalanine counted. Kept here is only the CDR3 DNA, which spans 45 bases and is read in frame from base 1.

The V and J genes are TRBV15 and TRBJ2-1, and TRBD2 aligns with 13 junction nucleotides. This TCR was sampled from a female donor with ankylosing spondylitis or in good health (not recorded which). The material sequenced was blood, either unsorted or a sorted T cell fraction (not recorded which). The sequence in DNA is TGTGCCACCAGCAGAGGGACTAGCGGGAGCAATGAGCAGTTCTTC. Its protein reads: CATSRGTSGSNEQFF.